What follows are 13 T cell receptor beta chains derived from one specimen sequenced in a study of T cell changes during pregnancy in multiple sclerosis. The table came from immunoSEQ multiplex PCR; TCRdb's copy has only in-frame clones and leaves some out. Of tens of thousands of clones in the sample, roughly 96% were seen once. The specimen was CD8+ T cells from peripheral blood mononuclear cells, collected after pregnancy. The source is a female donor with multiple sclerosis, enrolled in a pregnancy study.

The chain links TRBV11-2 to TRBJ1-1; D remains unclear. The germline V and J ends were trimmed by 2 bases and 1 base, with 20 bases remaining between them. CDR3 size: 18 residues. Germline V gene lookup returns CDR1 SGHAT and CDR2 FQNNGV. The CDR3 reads CASSLKDEGLVGNTEAFF. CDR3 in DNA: TGTGCCAGCAGCTTAAAGGACGAGGGTTTGGTCGGGAACACTGAAGCTTTCTTT.

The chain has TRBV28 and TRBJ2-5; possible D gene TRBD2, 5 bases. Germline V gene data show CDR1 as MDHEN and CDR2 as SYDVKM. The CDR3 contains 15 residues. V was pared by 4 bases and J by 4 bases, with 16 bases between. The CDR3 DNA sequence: TGTGCCAGCAGTTCCGGGTCTAGCCGGGGAGAGACCCAGTACTTC. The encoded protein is CASSSGSSRGETQYF.

The CDR3 coding sequence is TGTGCCAGCAGCGAACTCAGCGGGAACTCCTACGAGCAGTACTTC. This encodes CASSELSGNSYEQYF. The genes are TRBV7-8 and TRBJ2-7; 7 nucleotides align to TRBD2. The CDR3 extends over 15 amino acids. CDR1 SGHVS and CDR2 FQNEAQ come from the germline V gene. After removal of 5 bases from V and 0 bases from J, the junction contained 7 bases not matched to a gene.

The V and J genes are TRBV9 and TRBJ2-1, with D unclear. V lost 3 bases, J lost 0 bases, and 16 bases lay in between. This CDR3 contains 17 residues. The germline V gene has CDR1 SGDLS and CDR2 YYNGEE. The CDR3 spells CASSDYRGRSSYNEQFF. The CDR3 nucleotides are TGTGCCAGCAGCGACTACCGCGGTCGAAGCTCCTACAATGAGCAGTTCTTC.

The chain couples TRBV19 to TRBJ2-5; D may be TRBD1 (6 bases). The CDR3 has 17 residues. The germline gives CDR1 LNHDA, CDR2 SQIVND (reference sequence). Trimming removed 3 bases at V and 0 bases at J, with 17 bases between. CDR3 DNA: TGTGCCAGTAGTATTTGGCCCAGGGGAACGGACCAAGAGACCCAGTACTTC. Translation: CASSIWPRGTDQETQYF.

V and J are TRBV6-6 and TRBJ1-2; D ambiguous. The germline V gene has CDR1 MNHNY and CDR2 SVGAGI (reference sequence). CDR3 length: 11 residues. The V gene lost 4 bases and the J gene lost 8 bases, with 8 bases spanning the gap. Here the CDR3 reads CASSSPQGYTF. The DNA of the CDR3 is TGTGCCAGCAGTTCCCCTCAGGGCTACACCTTC.

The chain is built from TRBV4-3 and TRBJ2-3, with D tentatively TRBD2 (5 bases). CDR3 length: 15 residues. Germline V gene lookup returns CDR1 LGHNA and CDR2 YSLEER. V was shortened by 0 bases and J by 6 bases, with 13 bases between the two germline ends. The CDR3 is CASSQDGEGMDTQYF. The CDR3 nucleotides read TGCGCCAGCAGCCAAGATGGCGAGGGTATGGATACGCAGTATTTT.

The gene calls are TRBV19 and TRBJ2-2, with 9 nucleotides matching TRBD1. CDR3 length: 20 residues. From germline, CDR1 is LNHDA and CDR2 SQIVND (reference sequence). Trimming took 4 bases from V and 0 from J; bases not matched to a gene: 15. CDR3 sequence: CASSTWTGEVRLSNTGELFF. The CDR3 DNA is TGTGCCAGTAGTACCTGGACAGGGGAGGTGAGATTATCGAACACCGGGGAGCTGTTTTTT.

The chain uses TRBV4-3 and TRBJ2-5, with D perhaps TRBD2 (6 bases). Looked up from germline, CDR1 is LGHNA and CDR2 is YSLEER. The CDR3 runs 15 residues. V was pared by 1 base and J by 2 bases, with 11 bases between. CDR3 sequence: CASSQGTAGQETQYF. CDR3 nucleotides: TGCGCCAGCAGCCAAGGAACAGCGGGTCAAGAGACCCAGTACTTC.

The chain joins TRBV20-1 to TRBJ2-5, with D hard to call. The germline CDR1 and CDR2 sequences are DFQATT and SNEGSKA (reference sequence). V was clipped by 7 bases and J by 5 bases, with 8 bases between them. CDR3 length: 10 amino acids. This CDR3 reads CSVRPETQYF. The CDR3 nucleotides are TGCAGTGTGCGCCCCGAGACCCAGTACTTC.

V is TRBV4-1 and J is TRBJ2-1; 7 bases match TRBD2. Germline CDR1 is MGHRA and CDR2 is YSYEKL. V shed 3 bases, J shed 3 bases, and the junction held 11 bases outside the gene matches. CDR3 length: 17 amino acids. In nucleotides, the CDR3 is TGCGCCAGCAGCCATCGCGAGCTAGCGGATCTCTACAATGAGCAGTTCTTC. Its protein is CASSHRELADLYNEQFF.

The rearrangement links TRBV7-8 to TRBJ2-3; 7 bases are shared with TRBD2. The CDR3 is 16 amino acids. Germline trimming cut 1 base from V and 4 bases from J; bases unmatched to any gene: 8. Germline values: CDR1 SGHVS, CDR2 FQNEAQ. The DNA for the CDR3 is TGTGCCAGCAGCTTAGGTGGGGGGGGAGTGGCAGATACGCAGTATTTT. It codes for CASSLGGGGVADTQYF.

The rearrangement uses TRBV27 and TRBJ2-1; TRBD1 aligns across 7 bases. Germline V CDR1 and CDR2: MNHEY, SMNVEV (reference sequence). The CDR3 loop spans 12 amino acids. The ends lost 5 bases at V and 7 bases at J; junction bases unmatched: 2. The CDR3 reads CASSGQVNEQFF. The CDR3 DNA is TGTGCCAGCAGTGGACAGGTAAATGAGCAGTTCTTC.